A selection of T cell receptor beta chains follows, all from one sample in a study of blood T cell repertoires in COVID-19. Sequenced by immunoSEQ multiplex PCR; TCRdb stores in-frame clones only, minus some. The table has 95,000 to 110,000 clones, about 80% seen once. Input material: peripheral blood. These receptors were collected from a woman of 80 years or more with active or convalescent COVID-19. CDR3s include the opening cysteine and the closing phenylalanine or tryptophan. D genes are given only for firm matches. Size is stated for part of the rows, as once, few or many counts, or as a class when the clone is expanded.

NA	12	TRBJ2-1	TRBV30	NA	TGTGCCTGGAGTGTCCGACTCAATGAGCAGTTCTTC	CAWSVRLNEQFF
NA	14	TRBJ2-3	TRBV7-2	NA	TGTGCCAGCAGCTTATGGCAGAGCACAGATACGCAGTATTTT	CASSLWQSTDTQYF
NA	16	TRBJ2-3	TRBV7-3	NA	TGTGCCAGCAGCTTACTGGGAGGGGGTAGCGCCGATACGCAGTATTTT	CASSLLGGGSADTQYF
NA	16	TRBJ2-1	TRBV28	NA	TGTGCCAGCAGTTTTGCCCCACCGCCGGTAGAAAATGAGCAGTTCTTC	CASSFAPPPVENEQFF
TRBD1	20	TRBJ1-5	TRBV28	NA	TGTGCCAGCAGTCGCCTACCCGGGACAGGTGGAGGTTATAGCAATCAGCCCCAGCATTTT	CASSRLPGTGGGYSNQPQHF
TRBD1	15	TRBJ1-5	TRBV7-3	NA	TGTGCCAGCAGCAGGACAGGCCGCAACAATCAGCCCCAGCATTTT	CASSRTGRNNQPQHF
TRBD2	15	TRBJ2-1	TRBV4-3	NA	TGCGCCAGCAGCCAAGTTGGGACTAGCTCTTGGGAGCAGTTCTTC	CASSQVGTSSWEQFF
NA	13	TRBJ1-2	TRBV7-2	NA	TGTGCCAGCAGCCACAAGCGGTTGGATGGCTACACCTTC	CASSHKRLDGYTF
TRBD2	12	TRBJ2-1	TRBV6-6	NA	TGTGCCAGCAGTTACGGGGAGGGTTTACGATTCTTC	CASSYGEGLRFF
NA	14	TRBJ2-5	TRBV9	NA	TGTGCCAGCAGCGTGGGAGACTCCCAAGAGACCCAGTACTTC	CASSVGDSQETQYF
TRBD1	15	TRBJ1-4	TRBV4-2	NA	TGTGCCAGCAGCCTTCAGGGGGCGACTAATGAAAAACTGTTTTTT	CASSLQGATNEKLFF
TRBD1	15	TRBJ2-7	TRBV5-5	NA	TGTGCCAGCAGCTTGGGGGACAGGCCCGTGGGTGGGCAGTACTTC	CASSLGDRPVGGQYF
TRBD2	17	TRBJ2-1	TRBV6-6	NA	TGTGCCAGCAGCCGAAGGTTAGCGGGGGGCGGTAAGAATGAGCAGTTCTTC	CASSRRLAGGGKNEQFF
TRBD1	16	TRBJ2-2	TRBV12-5	NA	TGTGCTAGTGGTCTCGACAGGGGGGGGAACACCGGGGAGCTGTTTTTT	CASGLDRGGNTGELFF
NA	13	TRBJ2-3	TRBV5-1	NA	TGCGCCACCCAGGAGGGTAGCACAGATACGCAGTATTTT	CATQEGSTDTQYF
TRBD1	14	TRBJ1-2	TRBV14	few	TGTGCCAGCAGCCAAGGGACAGGGTGGTTTGGCTACACCTTC	CASSQGTGWFGYTF
NA	15	TRBJ1-1	TRBV28	few	TGTGCCAGCAGTCATAGACAGAACCTGAACACTGAAGCTTTCTTT	CASSHRQNLNTEAFF
NA	14	TRBJ2-7	TRBV28	NA	TGTGCCAGCCTAACTCCCCGGGGTTCCTACGAGCAGTACTTC	CASLTPRGSYEQYF
TRBD1	11	TRBJ2-4	TRBV20-1	NA	TGCAGTGCTAACGACCGGGACAGTCAGTACTTC	CSANDRDSQYF
NA	16	TRBJ2-1	TRBV5-1	NA	TGCGCCAGCAGCTTGGTAGGGGCGCGAGCTGCGAATGAGCAGTTCTTC	CASSLVGARAANEQFF
NA	12	TRBJ2-7	TRBV27	once	TGTGCCAGCAGTCTCCCGGGGAGTAAGCAGTACTTC	CASSLPGSKQYF
NA	13	TRBJ1-1	TRBV14	NA	TGTGCCAGCAGCCAAGATTTAGGGACTCAAGCTTTCTTT	CASSQDLGTQAFF
TRBD1	15	TRBJ2-3	TRBV30	NA	TGTGCCTGGAGTGTAAGGACAGGGGGTCGAGATACGCAGTATTTT	CAWSVRTGGRDTQYF
NA	16	TRBJ1-1	TRBV5-1	NA	TGCGCCAGCAGCTTGGAGGGCGTCAGCGGGAACACTGAAGCTTTCTTT	CASSLEGVSGNTEAFF
NA	12	TRBJ2-5	TRBV29-1	NA	TGCAGCGTGAGTCACGATCAAGAGACCCAGTACTTC	CSVSHDQETQYF
NA	15	TRBJ1-2	TRBV7-2	NA	TGTGCCAGCACCCTAACGGGGGGCTCTAACTATGGCTACACCTTC	CASTLTGGSNYGYTF